This TCR beta chain was sequenced for a study of OX40 agonist ivuxolimab in advanced cancers. Looking at the study overall: Ivuxolimab, an antibody that agonizes OX40 (CD134), was administered to the patients. Patients got intravenous ivuxolimab at 0.01 to 10 mg/kg every 2 weeks. Findings and caveats of the study: The authors also found low normalized T-cell clonal expansion in some nonresponders. Expanded peripheral T cells had an undetermined antigen specificity.

CDR3 length equals 15 residues. The germline gives CDR1 SGHNT, CDR2 YYREEE (reference sequence). Trimming removed 5 bases from V and 2 bases from J; junction bases left unmatched: 7. Generated by immunoSEQ multiplex PCR, the TCRdb table keeps only in-frame clones and is missing some. The data hold about 120,000 clones, with 80% to 90% observed a single time. As to this clone: Its antigen is currently unknown.

The sequence was obtained from an adult with an advanced solid tumor such as melanoma, head and neck, liver or kidney cancer. This chain links TRBV5-4 with TRBJ2-7; TRBD2 agrees at 10 bases. This material consisted of CD4+ or CD8+ T cells sorted from blood, taken in a trial of the OX40 agonist ivuxolimab. In DNA, the CDR3 is TGTGCCAGCAGTAAACTAGCGGGGACAACCTACGAGCAGTACTTC. Its translation is CASSKLAGTTYEQYF.